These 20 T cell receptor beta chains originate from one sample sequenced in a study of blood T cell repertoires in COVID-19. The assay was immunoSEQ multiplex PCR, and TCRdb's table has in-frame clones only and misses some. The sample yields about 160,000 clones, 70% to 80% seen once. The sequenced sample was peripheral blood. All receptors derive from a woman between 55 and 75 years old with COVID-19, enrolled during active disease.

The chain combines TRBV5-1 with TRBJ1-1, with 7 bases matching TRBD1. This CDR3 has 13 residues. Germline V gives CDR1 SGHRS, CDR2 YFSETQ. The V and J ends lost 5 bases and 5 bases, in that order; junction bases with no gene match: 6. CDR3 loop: CASSFNRGTEAFF. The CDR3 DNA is TGCGCCAGCAGTTTTAACAGGGGAACTGAAGCTTTCTTT.

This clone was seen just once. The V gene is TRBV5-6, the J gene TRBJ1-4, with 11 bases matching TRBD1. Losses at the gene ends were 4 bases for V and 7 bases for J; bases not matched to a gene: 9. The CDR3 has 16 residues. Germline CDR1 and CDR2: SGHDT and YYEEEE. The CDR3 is CASSPNGQGAFEKLFF. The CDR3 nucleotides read TGTGCCAGCAGCCCGAATGGACAGGGGGCTTTTGAAAAACTGTTTTTT.

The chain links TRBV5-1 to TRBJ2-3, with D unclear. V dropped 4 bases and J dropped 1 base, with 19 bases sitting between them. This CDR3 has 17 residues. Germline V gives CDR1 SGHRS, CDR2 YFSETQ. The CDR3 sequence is CASSGALRDEGTDTQYF. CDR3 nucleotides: TGCGCCAGCAGCGGTGCTCTCCGCGACGAGGGCACAGATACGCAGTATTTT.

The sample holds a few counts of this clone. The CDR3 DNA reads TGTGCCAGCACCCGACCGAGGGGAGGGGAAAGCACAGATACGCAGTATTTT. Amino acid sequence: CASTRPRGGESTDTQYF. This chain links TRBV7-9 with TRBJ2-3; 7 bases fit TRBD2. The J segment lost 0 bases and the V segment lost 7 bases, leaving 13 bases of the junction unmatched. Germline-derived CDR1 and CDR2 are SEHNR and FQNEAQ (reference sequence). The CDR3 loop spans 17 amino acids.

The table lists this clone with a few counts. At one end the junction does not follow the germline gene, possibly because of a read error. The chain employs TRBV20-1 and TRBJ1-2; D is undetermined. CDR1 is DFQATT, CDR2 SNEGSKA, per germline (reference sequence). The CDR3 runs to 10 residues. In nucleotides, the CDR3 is TGCAGTGCTAGAATGGCGACATGGAACTTC. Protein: CSARMATWNF.

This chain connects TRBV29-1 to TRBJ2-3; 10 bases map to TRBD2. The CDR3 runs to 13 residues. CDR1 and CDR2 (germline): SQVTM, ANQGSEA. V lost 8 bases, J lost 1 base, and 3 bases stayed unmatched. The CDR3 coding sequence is TGCAGCTTCCTAGCGGGAGGCACAGATACGCAGTATTTT. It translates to CSFLAGGTDTQYF.

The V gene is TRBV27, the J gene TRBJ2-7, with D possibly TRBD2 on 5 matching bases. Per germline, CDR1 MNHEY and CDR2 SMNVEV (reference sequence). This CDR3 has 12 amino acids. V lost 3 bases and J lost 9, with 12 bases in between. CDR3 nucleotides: TGTGCCAGCAGTTTCCTCGGCGGGCGGCAGTACGTC. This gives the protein CASSFLGGRQYV.

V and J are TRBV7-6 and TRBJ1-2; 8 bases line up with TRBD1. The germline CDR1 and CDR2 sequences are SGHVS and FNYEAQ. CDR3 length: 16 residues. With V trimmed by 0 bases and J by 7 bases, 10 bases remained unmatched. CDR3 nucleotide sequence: TGTGCCAGCAGCTTAGCGACGAACAGGGGGAGCGCTGGCTACACCTTC. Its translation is CASSLATNRGSAGYTF.

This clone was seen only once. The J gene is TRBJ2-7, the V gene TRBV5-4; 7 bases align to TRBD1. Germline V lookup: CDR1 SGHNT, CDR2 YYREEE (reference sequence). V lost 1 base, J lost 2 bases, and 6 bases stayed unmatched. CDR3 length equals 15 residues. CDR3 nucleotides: TGTGCCAGCAGCTTGTTTCGACAGGGTCCCTACGAGCAGTACTTC. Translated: CASSLFRQGPYEQYF.

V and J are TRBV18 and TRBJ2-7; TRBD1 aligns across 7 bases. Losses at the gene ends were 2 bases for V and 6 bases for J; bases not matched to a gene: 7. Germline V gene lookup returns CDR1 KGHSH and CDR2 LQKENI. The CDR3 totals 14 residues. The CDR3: CASSPDRAPAEQYF. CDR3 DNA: TGTGCCAGCTCACCAGACAGGGCCCCCGCCGAGCAGTACTTC.

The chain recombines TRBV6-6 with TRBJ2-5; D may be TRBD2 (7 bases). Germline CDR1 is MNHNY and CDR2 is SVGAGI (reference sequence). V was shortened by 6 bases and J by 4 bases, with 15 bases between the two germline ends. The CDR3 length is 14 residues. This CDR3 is CASSDAGARETQYF. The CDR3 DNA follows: TGTGCCAGCAGCGACGCGGGGGCACGAGAGACCCAGTACTTC.

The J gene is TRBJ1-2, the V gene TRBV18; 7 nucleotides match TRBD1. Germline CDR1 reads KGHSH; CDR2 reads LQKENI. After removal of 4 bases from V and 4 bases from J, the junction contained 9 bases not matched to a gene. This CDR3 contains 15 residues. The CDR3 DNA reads TGTGCCAGCTCACAGCCCCCGGGACAGAGCTATGGCTACACCTTC. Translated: CASSQPPGQSYGYTF. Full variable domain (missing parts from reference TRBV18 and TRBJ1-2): NAGVMQNPRHLVRRRGQEARLRCSPMKGHSHVYWYRQLPEEGLKFMVYLQKENIIDESGMPKERFSAEFPKEGPSILRIQQVVRGDSAAYFCASSQPPGQSYGYTFGSGTRLTVV.

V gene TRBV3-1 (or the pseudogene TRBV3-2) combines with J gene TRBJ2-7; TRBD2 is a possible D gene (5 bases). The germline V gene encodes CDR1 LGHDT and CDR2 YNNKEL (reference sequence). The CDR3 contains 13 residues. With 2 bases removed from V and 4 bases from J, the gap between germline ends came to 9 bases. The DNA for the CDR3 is TGTGCCAGCAGCCAACGTGGCGGGTACGAGCAGTACTTC. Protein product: CASSQRGGYEQYF.

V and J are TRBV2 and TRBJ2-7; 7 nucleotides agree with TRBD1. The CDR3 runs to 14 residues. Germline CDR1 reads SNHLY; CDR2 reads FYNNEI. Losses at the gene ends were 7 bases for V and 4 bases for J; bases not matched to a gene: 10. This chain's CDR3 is CASTGDSFVYEQYF. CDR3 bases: TGTGCCAGCACTGGGGACAGCTTCGTTTACGAGCAGTACTTC.

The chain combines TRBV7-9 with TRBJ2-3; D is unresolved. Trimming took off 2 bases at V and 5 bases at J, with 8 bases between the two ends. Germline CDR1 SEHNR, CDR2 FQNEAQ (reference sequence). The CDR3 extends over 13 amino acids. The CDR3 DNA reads TGTGCCAGCAGCTTACCTCACGGAGATACGCAGTATTTT. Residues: CASSLPHGDTQYF.

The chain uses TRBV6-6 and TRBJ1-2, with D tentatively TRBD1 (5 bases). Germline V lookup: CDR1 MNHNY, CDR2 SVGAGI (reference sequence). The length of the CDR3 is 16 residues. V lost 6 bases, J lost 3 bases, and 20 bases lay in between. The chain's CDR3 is CASSFTRSDRYYGYTF. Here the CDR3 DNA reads TGTGCCAGCAGCTTTACGAGATCAGACAGATACTATGGCTACACCTTC.

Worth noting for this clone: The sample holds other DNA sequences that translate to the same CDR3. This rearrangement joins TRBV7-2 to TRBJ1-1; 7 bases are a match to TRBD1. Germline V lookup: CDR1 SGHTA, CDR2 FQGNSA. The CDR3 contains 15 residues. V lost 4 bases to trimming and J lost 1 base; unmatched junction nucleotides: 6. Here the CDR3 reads CASSYTGTANTEAFF. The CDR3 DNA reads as TGTGCCAGCAGCTACACCGGGACAGCGAACACTGAAGCTTTCTTT.

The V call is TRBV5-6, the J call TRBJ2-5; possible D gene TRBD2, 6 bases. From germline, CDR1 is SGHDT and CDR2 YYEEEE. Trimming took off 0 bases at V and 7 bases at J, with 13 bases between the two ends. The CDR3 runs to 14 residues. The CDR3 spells CASSLGSGRTTQYF. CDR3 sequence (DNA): TGTGCCAGCAGCTTGGGTTCAGGGAGGACGACCCAGTACTTC.

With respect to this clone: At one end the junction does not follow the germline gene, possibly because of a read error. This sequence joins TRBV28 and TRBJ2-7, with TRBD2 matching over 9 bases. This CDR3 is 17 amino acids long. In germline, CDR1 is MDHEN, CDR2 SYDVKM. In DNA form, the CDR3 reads TGTGCCAGCAGTTTCCCGCTAGAGGCTAGCGGGGAGTACGATCGGGACTTC. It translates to CASSFPLEASGEYDRDF.

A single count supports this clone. The CDR3 coding sequence is TGCGCCAGCAGCTTAGAGAGTCGCACAGATACGCAGTATTTT. Amino acid sequence: CASSLESRTDTQYF. This sequence joins TRBV5-1 and TRBJ2-3; D unresolved. V was clipped by 2 bases and J by 1 base, with 8 bases between them. CDR3 length: 14 residues. The germline CDR1 and CDR2 sequences are SGHRS and YFSETQ.